This TCR beta chain was sequenced for a study of blood T cell repertoires in COVID-19. The wider study: T cells, B-cell-depleted T cells, or PBMCs provided the cDNA or gDNA that served as material.

The method was immunoSEQ multiplex PCR; TCRdb's version includes in-frame clones alone and lacks a portion of them. This sample has about 100,000 clones, with almost 80% found just once. The CDR3 covers 15 residues. This chain uses TRBV7-5 with TRBJ2-2; the table calls TRBD2, which could not be checked here. TRBV7-5 is assigned pseudogene status. This clonotype was obtained from a man between 65 and 85 years old with active or convalescent COVID-19. Sequences were obtained from peripheral blood. Written as DNA, the CDR3 is TGTGCCAGAAGCTTTACTAGCGTTAACACCGGGGAGCTGTTTTTT. It translates to CARSFTSVNTGELFF.